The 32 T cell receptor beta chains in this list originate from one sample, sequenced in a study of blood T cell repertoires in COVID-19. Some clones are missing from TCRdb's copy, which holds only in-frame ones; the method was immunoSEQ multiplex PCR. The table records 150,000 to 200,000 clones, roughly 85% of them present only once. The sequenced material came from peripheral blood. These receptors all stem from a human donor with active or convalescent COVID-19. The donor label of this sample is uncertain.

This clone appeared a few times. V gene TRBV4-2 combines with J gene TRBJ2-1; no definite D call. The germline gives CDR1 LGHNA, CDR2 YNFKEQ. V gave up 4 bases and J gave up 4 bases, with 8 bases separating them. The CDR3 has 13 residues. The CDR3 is CASSLQRYNEQFF. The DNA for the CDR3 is TGTGCCAGCAGCCTACAGAGATACAATGAGCAGTTCTTC.

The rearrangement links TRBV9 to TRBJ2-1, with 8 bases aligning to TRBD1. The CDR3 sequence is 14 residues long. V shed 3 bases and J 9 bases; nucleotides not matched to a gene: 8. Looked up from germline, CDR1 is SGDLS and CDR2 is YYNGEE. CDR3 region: CASSGTGGTSEQFF. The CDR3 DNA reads TGTGCCAGCAGCGGAACAGGGGGAACGAGTGAGCAGTTCTTC.

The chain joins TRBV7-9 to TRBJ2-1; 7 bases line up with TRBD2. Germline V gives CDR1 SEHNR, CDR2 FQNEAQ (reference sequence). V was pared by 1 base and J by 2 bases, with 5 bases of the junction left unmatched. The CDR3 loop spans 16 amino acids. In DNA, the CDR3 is TGTGCCAGCAGCTTAGGAGCGGGGCTTACCTACAATGAGCAGTTCTTC. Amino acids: CASSLGAGLTYNEQFF.

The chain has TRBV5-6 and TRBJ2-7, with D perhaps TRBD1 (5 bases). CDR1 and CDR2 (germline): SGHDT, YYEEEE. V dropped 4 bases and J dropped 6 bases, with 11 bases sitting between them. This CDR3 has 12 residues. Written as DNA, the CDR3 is TGTGCCAGCAGCGCAGGGTTCGGCGAGCAGTACTTC. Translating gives CASSAGFGEQYF. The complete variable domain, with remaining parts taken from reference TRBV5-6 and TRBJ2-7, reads DAGVTQSPTHLIKTRGQQVTLRCSPKSGHDTVSWYQQALGQGPQFIFQYYEEEERQRGNFPDRFSGHQFPNYSSELNVNALLLGDSALYLCASSAGFGEQYFGPGTRLTVT.

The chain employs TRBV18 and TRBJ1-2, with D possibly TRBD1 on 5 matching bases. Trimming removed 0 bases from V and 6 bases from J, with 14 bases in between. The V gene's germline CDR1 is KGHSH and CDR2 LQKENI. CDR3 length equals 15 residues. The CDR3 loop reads CASSPPGGRGHGYTF. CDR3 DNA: TGTGCCAGCTCACCACCCGGTGGTAGGGGCCATGGCTACACCTTC.

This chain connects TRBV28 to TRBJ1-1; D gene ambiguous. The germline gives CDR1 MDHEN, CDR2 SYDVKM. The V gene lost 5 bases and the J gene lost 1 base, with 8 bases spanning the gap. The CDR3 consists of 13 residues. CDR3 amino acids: CASSKNWNTEAFF. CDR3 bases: TGTGCCAGCAGTAAAAACTGGAACACTGAAGCTTTCTTT.

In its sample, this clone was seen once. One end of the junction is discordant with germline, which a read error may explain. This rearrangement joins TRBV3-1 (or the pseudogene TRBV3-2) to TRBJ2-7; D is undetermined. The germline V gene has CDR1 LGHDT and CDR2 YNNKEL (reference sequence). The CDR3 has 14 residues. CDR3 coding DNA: TGTGCCAGCAGTCAAGGTTCCTCTTCCTACGAGCAGTACTTC. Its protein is CASSQGSSSYEQYF.

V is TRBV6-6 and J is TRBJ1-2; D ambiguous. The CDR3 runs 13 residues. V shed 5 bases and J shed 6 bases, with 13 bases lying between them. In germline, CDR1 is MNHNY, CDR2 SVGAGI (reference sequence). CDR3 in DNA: TGTGCCAGCAGTCCTCGGGGAGCTCATGGCTACACCTTC. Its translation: CASSPRGAHGYTF.

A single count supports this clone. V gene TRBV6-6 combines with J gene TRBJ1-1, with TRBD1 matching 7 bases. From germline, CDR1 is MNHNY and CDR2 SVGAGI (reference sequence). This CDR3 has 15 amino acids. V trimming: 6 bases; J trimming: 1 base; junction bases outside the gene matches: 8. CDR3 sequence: CASSLHGTANTEAFF. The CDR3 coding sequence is TGTGCCAGCAGCTTACATGGGACAGCGAACACTGAAGCTTTCTTT.

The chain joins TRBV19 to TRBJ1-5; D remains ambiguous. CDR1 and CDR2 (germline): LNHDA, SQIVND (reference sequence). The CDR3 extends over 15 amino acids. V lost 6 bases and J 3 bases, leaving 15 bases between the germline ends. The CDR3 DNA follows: TGTGCCAGTAGCATTATGTTGGAGTTCAATCAGCCCCAGCATTTT. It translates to CASSIMLEFNQPQHF.

The CDR3 loop reads CASSSRGREQFF. The DNA for the CDR3 is TGTGCCAGTAGTTCCCGAGGTCGGGAGCAGTTCTTC. The V gene is TRBV19, the J gene TRBJ2-1; D remains ambiguous. V was cut by 5 bases and J by 10 bases, with 12 bases left in between. CDR1 and CDR2 from the germline V gene are LNHDA and SQIVND (reference sequence). The CDR3 loop spans 12 amino acids.

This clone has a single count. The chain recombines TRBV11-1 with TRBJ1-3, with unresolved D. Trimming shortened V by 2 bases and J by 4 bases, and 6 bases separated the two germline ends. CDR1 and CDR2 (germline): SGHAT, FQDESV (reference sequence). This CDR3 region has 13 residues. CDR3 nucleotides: TGTGCCAGCAGCTTATCGACAGGAAACACCATATATTTT. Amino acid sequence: CASSLSTGNTIYF. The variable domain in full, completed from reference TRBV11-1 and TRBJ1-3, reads EAEVAQSPRYKITEKSQAVAFWCDPISGHATLYWYRQILGQGPELLVQFQDESVVDDSQLPKDRFSAERLKGVDSTLKIQPAELGDSAMYLCASSLSTGNTIYFGEGSWLTVV.

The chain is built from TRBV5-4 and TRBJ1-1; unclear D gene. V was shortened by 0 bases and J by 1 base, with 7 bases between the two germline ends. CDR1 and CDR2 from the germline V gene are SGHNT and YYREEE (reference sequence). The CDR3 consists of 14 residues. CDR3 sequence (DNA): TGTGCCAGCAGCTTGGGCGGTCCGAACACTGAAGCTTTCTTT. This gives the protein CASSLGGPNTEAFF.

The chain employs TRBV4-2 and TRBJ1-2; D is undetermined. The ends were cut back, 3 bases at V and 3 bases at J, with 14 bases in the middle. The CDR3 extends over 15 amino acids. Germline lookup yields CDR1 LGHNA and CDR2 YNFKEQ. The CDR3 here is CASSHDPSGDYGYTF. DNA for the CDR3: TGTGCCAGCAGCCATGACCCCAGTGGAGACTATGGCTACACCTTC.

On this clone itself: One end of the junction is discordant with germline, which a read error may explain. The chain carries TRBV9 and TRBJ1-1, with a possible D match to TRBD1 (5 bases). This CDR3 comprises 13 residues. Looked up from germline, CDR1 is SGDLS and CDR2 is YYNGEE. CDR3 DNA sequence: TGTGCCAGCAGCGTATTTGATTTGCAGGGTTTAGTCTTT. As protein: CASSVFDLQGLVF.

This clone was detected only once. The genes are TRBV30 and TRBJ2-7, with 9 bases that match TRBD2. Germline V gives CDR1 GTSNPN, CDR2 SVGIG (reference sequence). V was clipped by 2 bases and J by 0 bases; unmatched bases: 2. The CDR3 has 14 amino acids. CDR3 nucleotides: TGTGCCTGGAGTCATAGCGGGAGCTCCTACGAGCAGTACTTC. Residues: CAWSHSGSSYEQYF.

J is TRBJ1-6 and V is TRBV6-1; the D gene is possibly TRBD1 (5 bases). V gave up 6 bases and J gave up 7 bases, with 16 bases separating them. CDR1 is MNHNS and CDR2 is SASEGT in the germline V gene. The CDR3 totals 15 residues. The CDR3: CASRSAGGLNSPLHF. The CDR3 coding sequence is TGTGCCAGCAGAAGCGCCGGGGGGTTAAATTCACCCCTCCACTTT.

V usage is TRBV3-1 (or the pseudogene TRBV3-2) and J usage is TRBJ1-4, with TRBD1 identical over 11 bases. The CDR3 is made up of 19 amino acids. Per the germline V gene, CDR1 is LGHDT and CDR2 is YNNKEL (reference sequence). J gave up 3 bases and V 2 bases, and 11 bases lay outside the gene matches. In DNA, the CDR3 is TGTGCCAGCAGCCAATACGTGGACAGGGGGCGAATCGCTAATGAAAAACTGTTTTTT. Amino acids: CASSQYVDRGRIANEKLFF.

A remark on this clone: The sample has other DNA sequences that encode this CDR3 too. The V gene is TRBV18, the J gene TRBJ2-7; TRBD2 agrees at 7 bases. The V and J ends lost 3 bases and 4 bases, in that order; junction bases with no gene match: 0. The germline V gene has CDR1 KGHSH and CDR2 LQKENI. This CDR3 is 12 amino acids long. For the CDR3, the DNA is TGTGCCAGCTCACCGGGGGGGTACGAGCAGTACTTC. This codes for CASSPGGYEQYF.

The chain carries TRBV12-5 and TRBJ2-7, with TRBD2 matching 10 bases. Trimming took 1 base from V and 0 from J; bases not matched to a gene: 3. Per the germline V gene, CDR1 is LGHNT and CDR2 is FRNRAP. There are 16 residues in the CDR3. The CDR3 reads CASGLGTSGASYEQYF. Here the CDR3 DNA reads TGTGCTAGTGGTTTGGGTACTAGCGGGGCCTCCTACGAGCAGTACTTC.

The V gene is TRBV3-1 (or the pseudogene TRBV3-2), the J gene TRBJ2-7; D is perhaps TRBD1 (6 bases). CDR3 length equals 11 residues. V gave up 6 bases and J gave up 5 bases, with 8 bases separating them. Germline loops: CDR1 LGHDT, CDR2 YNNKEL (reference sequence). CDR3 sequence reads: CASRNRDEQYF. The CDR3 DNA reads TGTGCCAGCAGAAACAGGGACGAGCAGTACTTC.

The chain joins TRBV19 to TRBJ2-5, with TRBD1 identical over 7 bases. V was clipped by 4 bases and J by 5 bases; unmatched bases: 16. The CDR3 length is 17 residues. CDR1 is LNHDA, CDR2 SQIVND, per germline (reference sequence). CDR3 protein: CASSRPGRPLRGETQYF. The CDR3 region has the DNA TGTGCCAGTAGTAGACCGGGACGGCCCCTCAGGGGGGAGACCCAGTACTTC.

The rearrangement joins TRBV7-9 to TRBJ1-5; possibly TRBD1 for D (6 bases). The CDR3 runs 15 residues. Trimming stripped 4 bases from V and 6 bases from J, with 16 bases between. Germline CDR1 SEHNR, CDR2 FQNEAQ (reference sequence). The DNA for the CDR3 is TGTGCCAGCAGCTCATCAACAGGGTGGGGTCAGCCCCAGCATTTT. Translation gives CASSSSTGWGQPQHF.

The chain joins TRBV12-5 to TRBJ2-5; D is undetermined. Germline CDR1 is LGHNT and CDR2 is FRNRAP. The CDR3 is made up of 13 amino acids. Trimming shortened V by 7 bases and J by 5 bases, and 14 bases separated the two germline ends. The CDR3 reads CASVLEAEETQYF. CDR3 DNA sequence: TGTGCTAGTGTCCTTGAAGCCGAGGAGACCCAGTACTTC.

CDR3: CASSVEQGGQPQHF. For the CDR3, the DNA is TGTGCCAGCAGCGTAGAACAGGGCGGTCAGCCCCAGCATTTT. This sequence joins TRBV9 and TRBJ1-5, with D perhaps TRBD1 (6 bases). Germline V lookup: CDR1 SGDLS, CDR2 YYNGEE. The CDR3 is made up of 14 amino acids. The V gene lost 0 bases and the J gene lost 6 bases, with 10 bases spanning the gap.

For the CDR3, the DNA is TGTGCCAGCTCCCTGGTGGAGGAGCAGTACTTC. It specifies CASSLVEEQYF. V is TRBV18 and J is TRBJ2-7; D is unclear. This CDR3 has 11 amino acids. Germline CDR1 KGHSH, CDR2 LQKENI. Trimming took 6 bases from V and 7 from J, leaving 10 bases between them.

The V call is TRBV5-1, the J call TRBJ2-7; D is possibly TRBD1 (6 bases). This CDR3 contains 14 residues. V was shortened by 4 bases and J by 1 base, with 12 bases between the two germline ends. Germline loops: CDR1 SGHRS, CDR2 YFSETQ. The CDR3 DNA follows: TGCGCCAGCAGCAGGTCTACAGGGTCCTACGAGCAGTACTTC. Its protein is CASSRSTGSYEQYF. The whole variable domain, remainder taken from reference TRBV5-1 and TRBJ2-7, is KAGVTQTPRYLIKTRGQQVTLSCSPISGHRSVSWYQQTPGQGLQFLFEYFSETQRNKGNFPGRFSGRQFSNSRSEMNVSTLELGDSALYLCASSRSTGSYEQYFGPGTRLTVT.

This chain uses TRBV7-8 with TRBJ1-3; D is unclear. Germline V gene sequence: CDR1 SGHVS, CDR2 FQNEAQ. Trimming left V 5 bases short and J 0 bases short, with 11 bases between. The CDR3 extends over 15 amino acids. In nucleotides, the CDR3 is TGTGCCAGCAGCACCTCAGCGGGCTCTGGAAACACCATATATTTT. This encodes CASSTSAGSGNTIYF.

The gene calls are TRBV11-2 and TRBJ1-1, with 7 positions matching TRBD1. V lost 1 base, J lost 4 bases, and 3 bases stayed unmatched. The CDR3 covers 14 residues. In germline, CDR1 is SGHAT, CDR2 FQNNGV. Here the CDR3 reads CASSLVTGATEAFF. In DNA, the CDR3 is TGTGCCAGCAGCTTAGTAACAGGGGCCACTGAAGCTTTCTTT.

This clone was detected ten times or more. The CDR3 region has the DNA TGCAGCGTTCGGTCGGCAGGGAAAGACTACGAGCAGTACTTC. It yields the protein CSVRSAGKDYEQYF. The chain carries TRBV29-1 and TRBJ2-7; maybe TRBD1 (5 bases). Germline V CDR1 and CDR2: SQVTM, ANQGSEA. The CDR3 runs to 14 residues. Trimming took off 5 bases at V and 3 bases at J, with 17 bases between the two ends.

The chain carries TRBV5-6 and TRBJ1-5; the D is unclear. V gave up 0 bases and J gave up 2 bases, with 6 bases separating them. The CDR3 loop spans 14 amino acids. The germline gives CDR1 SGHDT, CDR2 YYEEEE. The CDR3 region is CASSLVSGNQPQHF. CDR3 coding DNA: TGTGCCAGCAGCTTGGTGTCAGGCAATCAGCCCCAGCATTTT.

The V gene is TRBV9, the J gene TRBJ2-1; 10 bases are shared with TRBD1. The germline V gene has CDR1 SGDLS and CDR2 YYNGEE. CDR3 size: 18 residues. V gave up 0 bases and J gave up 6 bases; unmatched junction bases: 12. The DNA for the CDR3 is TGTGCCAGCAGCGTAGCGAGTCGGTGGACAGGGGGTTTCAATGAGCAGTTCTTC. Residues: CASSVASRWTGGFNEQFF.